This entry lists 3 T cell receptor beta chains sequenced from one sample in a study of OX40 agonist ivuxolimab in advanced cancers. Measured with immunoSEQ multiplex PCR; TCRdb has only the in-frame clones, and not every one. The sample has roughly 58,000 clones; more than 65% are singletons. Here the sequenced sample was CD4+ or CD8+ T cells sorted from blood, taken in a trial of the OX40 agonist ivuxolimab. These receptor sequences come from an adult with an advanced solid tumor such as melanoma, head and neck, liver or kidney cancer.

Regarding this clone: The junction departs from germline at one end; a sequencing error may be responsible. The chain is built from TRBV2 and TRBJ1-2; D not resolved. The CDR3 extends over 13 amino acids. Per the germline V gene, CDR1 is SNHLY and CDR2 is FYNNEI. The CDR3 is CVSSIGRRDGYTF. The CDR3 coding sequence is TGTGTCAGCAGCATAGGCAGGAGGGATGGCTACACCTTC. The full variable domain, rest sourced from reference TRBV2 and TRBJ1-2, is EPEVTQTPSHQVTQMGQEVILRCVPISNHLYFYWYRQILGQKVEFLVSFYNNEISEKSEIFDDQFSVERPDGSNFTLKIRSTKLEDSAMYFCVSSIGRRDGYTFGSGTRLTVV.

The chain combines TRBV19 with TRBJ2-7; no firm D call. The V and J ends lost 6 bases and 5 bases respectively, with 8 bases between them. This CDR3 spans 11 amino acids. Germline V lookup: CDR1 LNHDA, CDR2 SQIVND (reference sequence). The CDR3 DNA sequence: TGTGCCAGTAGAAAACGCGACGAGCAGTACTTC. Amino acids: CASRKRDEQYF.

The sample holds a few counts of this clone. The rearrangement joins TRBV19 to TRBJ1-3, with no clear D. V lost 6 bases and J 0 bases, leaving 6 bases between the germline ends. CDR1 is LNHDA and CDR2 is SQIVND in the germline V gene (reference sequence). The CDR3 covers 13 residues. CDR3 loop: CASRQRSGNTIYF. DNA of the CDR3: TGTGCCAGTAGACAGCGCTCTGGAAACACCATATATTTT.